This T cell receptor beta chain was obtained from a study of radiation and T cells in renal cell carcinoma. Time point reported: baseline pretreatment blood. Regarding treatment: 15 Gy SBRT to primary tumor, nephrectomy 4 weeks later. Serial blood draws occurred at baseline and 2 and 4 weeks post-SBRT. Trimming stripped 2 bases from V and 4 bases from J, with 12 bases between. The CDR3 loop spans 14 amino acids. CDR1 and CDR2 from the germline V gene are GTSNPN and SVGIG (reference sequence). This table comes from immunoSEQ multiplex PCR, and its TCRdb copy is limited to in-frame clones, with some not included. The sample consists of some 150,000 clones, less than 90% of them appearing once.

The source of this sequence is a woman in her fifties or sixties with renal cell carcinoma. This rearrangement joins TRBV30 to TRBJ1-3; the D is unclear. This sample comprised blood, obtained from a patient whose treatment included radiotherapy and nephrectomy. The CDR3 sequence is CAWSSRGAGNTIYF. CDR3 in DNA: TGTGCCTGGAGTTCTCGGGGTGCCGGAAACACCATATATTTT.